These 26 T cell receptor beta chains share one sample of origin, sequenced in a study of blood T cell repertoires in COVID-19. The assay was immunoSEQ multiplex PCR, and TCRdb's table has in-frame clones only and misses some. The sample has some 130,000 clones, around 78% seen once; the top ten hold less than 14%. The sequencing input was peripheral blood. The origin of the receptors is a human donor in a cohort sampled during active COVID-19.

The chain has TRBV5-4 and TRBJ1-1, with D perhaps matching TRBD1 (6 bases). The germline gives CDR1 SGHNT, CDR2 YYREEE (reference sequence). The V end lost 1 base, the J end lost 8 bases, and 15 bases lay between the germline ends. The CDR3 is 14 amino acids. This CDR3 reads CASSLPTGKMEAFF. The CDR3 DNA reads TGTGCCAGCAGCTTGCCGACAGGAAAAATGGAAGCTTTCTTT. Combining the CDR3 with reference TRBV5-4 and TRBJ1-1 gives the whole variable domain ETGVTQSPTHLIKTRGQQVTLRCSSQSGHNTVSWYQQALGQGPQFIFQYYREEENGRGNFPPRFSGLQFPNYSSELNVNALELDDSALYLCASSLPTGKMEAFFGQGTRLTVV.

This clone was detected only a few times. This sequence joins TRBV2 and TRBJ2-3; 9 bases match TRBD1. Germline values: CDR1 SNHLY, CDR2 FYNNEI. This CDR3 is 14 amino acids long. V was clipped by 4 bases and J by 6 bases; unmatched bases: 5. The CDR3 sequence: CASSAGTGLDTQYF. The CDR3 DNA sequence: TGTGCCAGCAGTGCCGGGACAGGGTTGGATACGCAGTATTTT.

A few counts support this clone. The chain employs TRBV6-2 or TRBV6-3 and TRBJ1-1; D is ambiguous. This CDR3 is built from 13 residues. Trimming removed 2 bases at V and 1 base at J, with 5 bases between. In germline, CDR1 is MNHEY, CDR2 SVGEGT. The CDR3 spells CASSYIKNTEAFF. The CDR3 coding sequence is TGTGCCAGCAGTTACATCAAGAACACTGAAGCTTTCTTT.

J is TRBJ1-4 and V is TRBV2, with 7 bases matching TRBD1. Germline CDR1 SNHLY, CDR2 FYNNEI. CDR3 length equals 14 residues. V trimming: 3 bases; J trimming: 5 bases; junction bases outside the gene matches: 3. The CDR3 protein is CASSDMTGNEKLFF. The CDR3 nucleotides are TGTGCCAGCAGTGATATGACAGGGAATGAAAAACTGTTTTTT. The full variable domain, its missing parts supplied by reference TRBV2 and TRBJ1-4, is EPEVTQTPSHQVTQMGQEVILRCVPISNHLYFYWYRQILGQKVEFLVSFYNNEISEKSEIFDDQFSVERPDGSNFTLKIRSTKLEDSAMYFCASSDMTGNEKLFFGSGTQLSVL.

This clone has only one observation. The gene calls are TRBV29-1 and TRBJ1-4; D not certain. CDR1 and CDR2 from the germline V gene are SQVTM and ANQGSEA. The CDR3 runs 13 residues. The ends were cut back, 4 bases at V and 4 bases at J, with 10 bases in the middle. The CDR3: CSVGADVNEKLFF. CDR3 coding DNA: TGCAGCGTTGGAGCGGACGTTAATGAAAAACTGTTTTTT.

This clone has only a few counts. This sequence joins TRBV1 and TRBJ2-1; TRBD2, the D gene given by the table, was not confirmed from the DNA. TRBV1 is a pseudogene segment. The CDR3 covers 14 residues. The CDR3 loop is CIRRGEGNYNEQFF. For the CDR3, the DNA is TGCATCCGGCGGGGGGAAGGGAATTACAATGAGCAGTTCTTC.

J is TRBJ2-2 and V is TRBV5-4; 9 nucleotides agree with TRBD1. The CDR3 is 16 residues long. Germline V gene lookup returns CDR1 SGHNT and CDR2 YYREEE (reference sequence). The V and J ends lost 5 bases and 6 bases, in that order; junction bases with no gene match: 11. CDR3 sequence (DNA): TGTGCCAGCAGTCCCTCGAGGACAGGGGCTGCCGGGGAGCTGTTTTTT. Protein sequence: CASSPSRTGAAGELFF.

The V call is TRBV18, the J call TRBJ2-1; 11 bases agree with TRBD1. V lost 8 bases to trimming and J lost 4 bases; unmatched junction nucleotides: 4. Per the germline V gene, CDR1 is KGHSH and CDR2 is LQKENI. The CDR3 totals 14 residues. This CDR3 reads CASAGTGGYNEQFF. The CDR3 bases are TGTGCCAGCGCCGGGACAGGGGGGTACAATGAGCAGTTCTTC.

This clone was seen more than once but under ten times. This chain joins TRBV5-1 and TRBJ2-5, with D maybe TRBD2 (6 bases). V shed 4 bases and J shed 3 bases, with 13 bases lying between them. The CDR3 has 14 residues. From germline, CDR1 is SGHRS and CDR2 YFSETQ. The CDR3 DNA reads TGCGCCAGCAGCGCGGGACTCAACAAAGAGACCCAGTACTTC. This codes for CASSAGLNKETQYF.

This clone was counted a single time. The rearrangement joins TRBV28 to TRBJ1-5; D not certain. The CDR3 is 14 residues long. CDR1 and CDR2 from the germline V gene are MDHEN and SYDVKM. Trimming removed 5 bases at V and 6 bases at J, with 14 bases between. As DNA, the CDR3 is TGTGCCAGCAGTATCGGACGGGAGATTCAGCCCCAGCATTTT. This encodes CASSIGREIQPQHF.

The chain couples TRBV7-9 to TRBJ1-2; D unclear. Germline lookup yields CDR1 SEHNR and CDR2 FQNEAQ (reference sequence). This CDR3 comprises 14 residues. V shed 5 bases and J shed 6 bases, with 16 bases lying between them. CDR3 nucleotides: TGTGCCAGCAGCCCTACAGCCTCCAGACATGGCTACACCTTC. This gives the protein CASSPTASRHGYTF.

V usage is TRBV23-1 and J usage is TRBJ2-7; tentatively, D is TRBD1 (6 bases). TRBV23-1 is an ORF, and what it does is uncertain. The CDR3 runs 17 residues. Trimming stripped 11 bases from V and 7 bases from J, with 33 bases between. This CDR3 reads CAPPVNGAGTGLGEQYF. CDR3 bases: TGCGCCCCACCCGTCAATGGGGCTGGAACAGGGCTGGGAGAGCAGTACTTC.

This sequence joins TRBV18 and TRBJ2-3; 8 nucleotides line up with TRBD2. J gave up 2 bases and V 6 bases, and 7 bases lay outside the gene matches. The CDR3 length is 15 residues. Germline V gene sequence: CDR1 KGHSH, CDR2 LQKENI. As DNA, the CDR3 is TGTGCCAGCTCCCCCTTGCGGGGGGTCACAGATACGCAGTATTTT. The encoded protein is CASSPLRGVTDTQYF.

The chain employs TRBV5-4 and TRBJ1-6; TRBD1 is a possible D gene (5 bases). V was clipped by 3 bases and J by 9 bases, with 13 bases between them. CDR3 length: 14 amino acids. Germline CDR1 SGHNT, CDR2 YYREEE (reference sequence). The CDR3 sequence: CASSSGTIGSPLHF. The CDR3 DNA reads TGTGCCAGCAGCTCCGGGACTATAGGTTCACCCCTCCACTTT.

This clone has just a few counts. The rearrangement joins TRBV7-2 to TRBJ2-1; D perhaps matches TRBD2 (6 bases). CDR3 length: 13 residues. V gave up 4 bases and J gave up 7 bases, with 11 bases separating them. Germline values: CDR1 SGHTA, CDR2 FQGNSA. CDR3 in amino acids: CASSSEGLNEQFF. CDR3 sequence (DNA): TGTGCCAGCAGCTCGGAGGGTTTGAATGAGCAGTTCTTC.

CDR3 loop: CASGGAGAQHF. The DNA for the CDR3 is TGTGCCAGTGGAGGGGCGGGGGCCCAGCATTTT. This chain uses TRBV19 with TRBJ1-5, with D possibly matching TRBD1 (5 bases). The CDR3 runs to 11 residues. CDR1 and CDR2 (germline): LNHDA, SQIVND (reference sequence). V dropped 8 bases and J dropped 11 bases, with 13 bases sitting between them.

The chain is built from TRBV6-5 and TRBJ1-2; the match to TRBD1 covers 7 bases. CDR1 is MNHEY, CDR2 SVGAGI, per germline. V was clipped by 6 bases and J by 2 bases; unmatched bases: 6. The CDR3 length is 14 residues. The CDR3 DNA reads TGTGCCAGCAGAGCGACAGGGCAAAACTATGGCTACACCTTC. This encodes CASRATGQNYGYTF.

This clone has just one count. CDR3 loop: CASSQDRGATNEKLFF. The CDR3 DNA follows: TGTGCCAGCAGCCAGGACAGGGGAGCAACTAATGAAAAACTGTTTTTT. The chain employs TRBV4-2 and TRBJ1-4; 9 positions agree with TRBD1. CDR3 length equals 16 residues. Germline CDR1 is LGHNA and CDR2 is YNFKEQ. The ends lost 3 bases at V and 0 bases at J; junction bases unmatched: 2.

The rearrangement uses TRBV4-2 and TRBJ2-7, with D possibly matching TRBD2 (6 bases). The CDR3 runs 14 residues. V shed 0 bases and J shed 7 bases, with 13 bases lying between them. Looked up from germline, CDR1 is LGHNA and CDR2 is YNFKEQ. Here the CDR3 reads CASSQENGAGEQYF. The DNA for the CDR3 is TGTGCCAGCAGCCAAGAAAACGGGGCGGGGGAGCAGTACTTC.

The chain employs TRBV18 and TRBJ2-3; D perhaps matches TRBD2 (6 bases). Germline loops: CDR1 KGHSH, CDR2 LQKENI. V was pared by 0 bases and J by 7 bases, with 14 bases between. The CDR3 is made up of 15 amino acids. CDR3 amino acids: CASSPPEGLVNTQYF. CDR3 DNA sequence: TGTGCCAGCTCACCACCGGAGGGCCTTGTAAATACGCAGTATTTT.

The rearrangement links TRBV27 to TRBJ2-7; a possible D gene is TRBD1 (5 bases). The CDR3 is 14 amino acids. CDR1 is MNHEY, CDR2 SMNVEV, per germline (reference sequence). Trimming cost V 1 base and J 6 bases, with 13 bases left between them. Here the CDR3 DNA reads TGTGCCAGCAGTTTATTCCAGGGTTATATCGAGCAGTACTTC. Amino acid sequence: CASSLFQGYIEQYF.

This CDR3 reads CASSFQGRGTDTQYF. The CDR3 DNA follows: TGTGCCAGCAGTTTCCAGGGTAGGGGCACAGATACGCAGTATTTT. The chain couples TRBV28 to TRBJ2-3, with D perhaps matching TRBD1 (5 bases). Germline V gives CDR1 MDHEN, CDR2 SYDVKM. The CDR3 runs to 15 residues. Trimming cost V 3 bases and J 1 base, with 11 bases left between them.

CDR3 in DNA: TGTGCCAGTACAGACAGTCGGGACACTGAAGCTTTCTTT. Translating gives CASTDSRDTEAFF. The rearrangement uses TRBV19 and TRBJ1-1, with D perhaps matching TRBD1 (5 bases). The V gene lost 7 bases and the J gene lost 3 bases, with 12 bases spanning the gap. Germline V gene data show CDR1 as LNHDA and CDR2 as SQIVND (reference sequence). The length of the CDR3 is 13 residues.

The chain joins TRBV14 to TRBJ1-1, with TRBD1 matching over 7 bases. The germline gives CDR1 SGHDN, CDR2 FVKESK. The CDR3 is 14 amino acids. V was pared by 3 bases and J by 4 bases, with 5 bases of the junction left unmatched. CDR3 coding DNA: TGTGCCAGCAGCCAGGGACAGTGGGGCACTGAAGCTTTCTTT. Translated, it gives CASSQGQWGTEAFF.

The rearrangement links TRBV6-5 to TRBJ2-7; 7 bases are shared with TRBD1. Germline CDR1 is MNHEY and CDR2 is SVGAGI. This CDR3 spans 14 amino acids. V was pared by 7 bases and J by 4 bases, with 10 bases of the junction left unmatched. The CDR3 reads CASMRGQPGYEQYF. The CDR3 DNA follows: TGTGCCAGCATGAGGGGACAGCCCGGATACGAGCAGTACTTC.

The V and J genes are TRBV11-3 and TRBJ1-1; weak D call: TRBD1 (6 bases). The V and J ends lost 5 bases and 1 base respectively, with 23 bases between them. Germline V lookup: CDR1 SGHNT, CDR2 YENEEA. The CDR3 covers 18 residues. In DNA, the CDR3 is TGTGCCAGCAGCCCGCCTACCGACAGGTACGTTGGGAACACTGAAGCTTTCTTT. This translates into CASSPPTDRYVGNTEAFF.